The clone carrying this T cell receptor beta chain has more than one count but fewer than ten. The germline V gene encodes CDR1 SQVTM and CDR2 ANQGSEA. This CDR3 is 11 amino acids long. V lost 4 bases and J 8 bases, leaving 9 bases between the germline ends. The protocol was immunoSEQ multiplex PCR, while the TCRdb copy is restricted to in-frame clones and leaves out a portion. Of about 100,000 clones listed, 60% to 70% are singletons. This entry is derived from a study of shared clonotypes between healthy human individuals. Sequencing input: memory CD8+ T cells sorted from blood. Described subset: CD45RO+ cells pooled with CCR7-negative TemRA cells. The chain recombines TRBV29-1 with TRBJ2-1; tentatively, D is TRBD2 (5 bases). The receptor comes from a man in his thirties or forties in good health. For the CDR3, the DNA is TGCAGCGTTGGACGGGGTTATGAGCAGTTCTTC. The encoded protein is CSVGRGYEQFF.